One and the same sample provided the 8 T cell receptor beta chains below, sequenced in a study of shared clonotypes between healthy human individuals. Repertoires were generated with immunoSEQ multiplex PCR, while TCRdb's copy carries only in-frame clones and drops some. The sample holds roughly 2.2 million clones, around 90% seen once. Source material: naive CD4+ T cells from PBMCs. Indicated subset: CD45RA+ positively selected. The receptors originated from a man aged 18 to 30 in good health. Some clones in this sample may be carry-over from other donors' samples.

For this clone: Different DNA sequences within this sample yield the same CDR3. The gene calls are TRBV28 and TRBJ1-1; D is ambiguous. The germline V and J ends were trimmed by 5 bases and 5 bases, with 12 bases remaining between them. This CDR3 is 13 amino acids long. From germline, CDR1 is MDHEN and CDR2 SYDVKM. The CDR3 spells CASSPPGGTEAFF. CDR3 DNA: TGTGCCAGCAGTCCCCCCGGAGGAACTGAAGCTTTCTTT.

This clone was seen once. The CDR3 DNA reads TGTGCCAGCTCACCACCGGGGTCCCTACGGGGGCACAATGAGCAGTTCTTC. It specifies CASSPPGSLRGHNEQFF. The rearrangement uses TRBV18 and TRBJ2-1, with D perhaps matching TRBD1 or TRBD2 (6 bases each). The CDR3 loop spans 17 amino acids. Germline CDR1 KGHSH, CDR2 LQKENI. The germline V and J ends were trimmed by 0 bases and 5 bases, with 17 bases remaining between them.

The V and J genes are TRBV18 and TRBJ2-3; 11 bases are a match to TRBD2. Trimming cost V 3 bases and J 1 base; bases outside gene matches: 3. CDR1 and CDR2 from the germline V gene are KGHSH and LQKENI. This CDR3 has 16 amino acids. Written as DNA, the CDR3 is TGTGCCAGCTCACCGCAACTAGCGGGAGGCACAGATACGCAGTATTTT. Amino acid sequence: CASSPQLAGGTDTQYF.

The J gene is TRBJ1-4, the V gene TRBV28, with 8 bases fitting TRBD1. The CDR3 runs 15 residues. The junction had 10 bases not matched to a gene; V was cut back by 6 bases and J by 7 bases. Germline CDR1 MDHEN, CDR2 SYDVKM. CDR3: CASRVGTGVFEKLFF. The CDR3, as DNA: TGTGCCAGCAGAGTTGGGACAGGTGTGTTTGAAAAACTGTTTTTT.

This rearrangement joins TRBV2 to TRBJ1-5; no clear D. CDR3 length equals 14 residues. V lost 5 bases and J 5 bases, leaving 13 bases between the germline ends. Germline CDR1 and CDR2: SNHLY and FYNNEI. CDR3 bases: TGTGCCAGCAGTCCACCGGGGAAACATCAGCCCCAGCATTTT. Its protein product is CASSPPGKHQPQHF.

CDR3 bases: TGTGCCAGTAGTCCTCGGACAGGGGAGGAGTATCAGCCCCAGCATTTT. It specifies CASSPRTGEEYQPQHF. The chain links TRBV19 to TRBJ1-5; the match to TRBD1 covers 9 bases. The CDR3 is 16 residues long. Losses at the gene ends were 5 bases for V and 5 bases for J; bases not matched to a gene: 10. Germline CDR1 reads LNHDA; CDR2 reads SQIVND (reference sequence).

The rearrangement uses TRBV6-6 and TRBJ1-2; no reliable D call. Germline V gene data show CDR1 as MNHNY and CDR2 as SVGAGI (reference sequence). With 7 bases removed from V and 2 bases from J, the gap between germline ends came to 17 bases. The CDR3 runs to 15 residues. CDR3 protein: CASTKIPDKNYGYTF. The CDR3 nucleotides read TGTGCCAGCACCAAAATCCCTGACAAGAACTATGGCTACACCTTC.

Remarks on this clone: Other DNA variants within this sample encode the same CDR3. The rearrangement uses TRBV28 and TRBJ2-7; a weak D match, TRBD2 (6 bases). CDR3 length: 14 residues. Germline CDR1 reads MDHEN; CDR2 reads SYDVKM. The germline V and J ends were trimmed by 2 bases and 2 bases, with 10 bases remaining between them. The CDR3 sequence is CASSLTGGTYEQYF. The CDR3 nucleotides read TGTGCCAGCAGTTTAACTGGCGGGACCTACGAGCAGTACTTC.